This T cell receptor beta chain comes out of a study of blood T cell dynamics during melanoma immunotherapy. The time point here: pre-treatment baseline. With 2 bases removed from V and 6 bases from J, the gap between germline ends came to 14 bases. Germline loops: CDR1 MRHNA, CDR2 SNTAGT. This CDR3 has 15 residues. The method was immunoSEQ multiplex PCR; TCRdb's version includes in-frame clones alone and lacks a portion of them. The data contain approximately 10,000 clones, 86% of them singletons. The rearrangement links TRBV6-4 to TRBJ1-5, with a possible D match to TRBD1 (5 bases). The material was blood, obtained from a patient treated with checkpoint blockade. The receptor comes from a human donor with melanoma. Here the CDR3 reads CASSDGQGGSQPQHF. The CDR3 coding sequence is TGTGCCAGCAGTGACGGGCAGGGAGGTTCTCAGCCCCAGCATTTT.